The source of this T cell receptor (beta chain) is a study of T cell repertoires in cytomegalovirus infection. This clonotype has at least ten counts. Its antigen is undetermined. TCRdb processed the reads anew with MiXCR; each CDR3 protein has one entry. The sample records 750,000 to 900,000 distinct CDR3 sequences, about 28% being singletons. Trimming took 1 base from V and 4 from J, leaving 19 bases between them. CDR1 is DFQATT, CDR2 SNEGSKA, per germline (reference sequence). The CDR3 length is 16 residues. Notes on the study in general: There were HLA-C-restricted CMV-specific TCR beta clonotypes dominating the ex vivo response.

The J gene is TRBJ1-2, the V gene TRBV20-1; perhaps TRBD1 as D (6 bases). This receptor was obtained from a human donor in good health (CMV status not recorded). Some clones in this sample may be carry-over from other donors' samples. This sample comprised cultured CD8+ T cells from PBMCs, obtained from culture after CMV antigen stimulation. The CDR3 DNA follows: TGCAGTGCTAGAGCCCCGGACAGATCCTTGGTCTATGGCTACACCTTC. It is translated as CSARAPDRSLVYGYTF.